This TCR beta chain originates from a study of cytomegalovirus exposure and HLA in healthy donors (dated by TCRdb to about 2017). About the full investigation: According to a later analysis, one platform produced both the approximately 110 validation repertoires and the approximately 600 repertoires of the first cohort. To predict cytomegalovirus infection status, the study brought together high-throughput TCR immunosequencing, statistical association of individual TCRs with disease status, and machine learning. The study aimed to test whether cataloging public T cell receptors could reveal signatures of past pathogen exposure. Besides the first cohort of 500 to 700 subjects, a separate validation cohort made up of 95 to 150 different subjects was used. Study-level results and caveats: Cytomegalovirus status was reported to be diagnosed by the classifier with high specificity and sensitivity in both the original and validation cohorts. In vitro tests confirmed that a few of the cytomegalovirus-associated TCR beta chains recognize cytomegalovirus antigens. The study gave a list of under 200 TCR beta chains associated with cytomegalovirus. A later analysis had no HLA typing for the validation cohort, so co-occurrence there was scored across all 130 or so repertoires. According to the authors, the approach could potentially be generalized to other disease states and immunological phenotypes. While some public TCRs were present in many individuals, most TCR sequences turned up only very rarely across donors. Of the cluster scores, approximately 95% were above 0 in a later analysis, which found that TCRs clustered in the first cohort also tended to co-occur in the roughly 130 validation repertoires.

Remarks on this clone: What antigen it recognizes has not been identified. No much larger clone exists at a distance of one base, and base qualities are not known.

Separate from the roughly 650-subject first cohort, the validation cohort of about 110 subjects was the group to which the donors belonged. The library relied on the immunoSEQ multiplex PCR assay. Concerning the study's data processing: A statistical classification framework was developed to diagnose cytomegalovirus status using the catalog of TCR beta chain sequences. TCRdb retrieved this table from immuneACCESS and kept in-frame rearrangements only. Not all clones are present; in checked studies, unresolved V genes account for under half, and no reason is known for the remainder. The DNA gave D and trimming, while V, J and clone size come from that table. The sample table lists some 250,000 clones, around 90% of them with a count of one. Around 3.1% of the sample is held by the ten biggest clonotypes. Sequenced: PBMCs. This clonotype originated in a woman aged 30 to 39 in good health and CMV-seronegative.

The DNA sequence is TGCGCCAGCAGCCAACCCGGAGAGCAGTTCTTC. Its protein product is CASSQPGEQFF. The rearrangement combines TRBV4-1 with TRBJ2-1; the D gene cannot be resolved reliably. Trimming removed 2 bases from V and 10 bases from J, leaving 6 bases between the germline ends. CDR1 and CDR2, per the germline V gene, are MGHRA and YSYEKL. The CDR3, cysteine through phenylalanine, is 11 amino acids long. The sequence is cut down to CDR3 DNA, 33 bases in frame from base 1.